A single sample gave rise to the 3 T cell receptor beta chains below, sequenced in a study of response to subunit inactivated influenza vaccine. From the RT-PCR reads, TCRdb called clonotypes with MiXCR, one entry per CDR3 protein. The sample shows roughly 760,000 distinct CDR3 sequences, around 20% of them seen only once. Sequencing used PBMCs from blood, obtained roughly 5 days after vaccination. The receptors shown here come from a man aged 50-59 years who received an inactivated influenza vaccine.

In regard to this clonotype: A junction end diverges from the germline sequence, so it may reflect a read error. This chain connects TRBV10-3 to TRBJ2-3, with D perhaps matching TRBD1 or TRBD2 (5 bases each). There are 14 residues in the CDR3. Germline CDR1 reads ENHRY; CDR2 reads SYGVKD. The CDR3 DNA sequence: TGTGCCATACAGAGGGACCTTTCCACAGATACGCACTATTTT. Protein product: CAIQRDLSTDTHYF.

This clonotype came up many times. The V and J genes are TRBV20-1 and TRBJ2-1; D may be TRBD2 (6 bases). Germline V CDR1 and CDR2: DFQATT, SNEGSKA (reference sequence). The CDR3 contains 15 residues. Trimming stripped 0 bases from V and 4 bases from J, with 13 bases between. The CDR3 bases are TGCAGTGCTAGAGATTCGCTAGCGAGATACAATGAGCAGTTCTTC. Residues: CSARDSLARYNEQFF.

The rearrangement links TRBV12-3 or TRBV12-4 to TRBJ2-3; D ambiguous. CDR3 size: 13 residues. Trimming took 4 bases from V and 6 from J, leaving 11 bases between them. This CDR3 reads CASSWSSPDTQYF. CDR3 sequence (DNA): TGTGCCAGCAGTTGGAGTAGCCCCGATACGCAGTATTTT.